This TCR beta chain was observed in a study of cytomegalovirus exposure and HLA in healthy donors. CDR1 is SGHDN, CDR2 FVKESK, per germline. Trimming cost V 6 bases and J 3 bases, with 11 bases left between them. This CDR3 region has 13 residues. The PCR had 60 Vbeta and 13 Jbeta primers. TCRdb keeps only in-frame clones here, not all; method: immunoSEQ multiplex PCR. The table shows approximately 100,000 clones, with around 71% occurring only once. Input material: PBMCs. The sequence came from a boy under 18 in good health and CMV-seronegative. This chain joins TRBV14 and TRBJ1-2; a weak D match, TRBD1 (6 bases). This CDR3 reads CASRDSLHYGYTF. CDR3 nucleotide sequence: TGTGCCAGCAGGGACAGCTTACACTATGGCTACACCTTC.